The next 27 T cell receptor beta chains were all read from a single sample in a study of tumour-infiltrating T cells in Burkitt lymphoma. Here immunoSEQ multiplex PCR was the method, and the copy in TCRdb shows in-frame clones only, minus some. Of some 13,000 clones listed, roughly 80% are singletons. Sequencing used tumor tissue. The origin of the receptors is a human donor with diffuse large B-cell lymphoma.

The chain links TRBV6-6 to TRBJ2-3; D is unclear. The CDR3 runs to 15 residues. The V end was cut by 5 bases, the J end by 4 bases, with 16 bases between. Germline CDR1 and CDR2: MNHNY and SVGAGI (reference sequence). The CDR3 spells CASSPLVTRADTQYF. The DNA of the CDR3 is TGTGCCAGCAGTCCTCTAGTTACTCGGGCAGATACGCAGTATTTT.

The rearrangement joins TRBV7-2 to TRBJ1-5; D perhaps matches TRBD1 (6 bases). The CDR3 sequence is 15 residues long. V gave up 5 bases and J gave up 1 base, with 12 bases separating them. Germline CDR1 SGHTA, CDR2 FQGNSA. CDR3 DNA sequence: TGTGCCAGCAGCCCAACAGGGTTCAGCAATCAGCCCCAGCATTTT. Its translation is CASSPTGFSNQPQHF.

The count of this clone is one. The chain couples TRBV30 to TRBJ1-5; D is possibly TRBD1 (5 bases). The CDR3 sequence is 14 residues long. The V end lost 0 bases, the J end lost 1 base, and 7 bases lay between the germline ends. Germline loops: CDR1 GTSNPN, CDR2 SVGIG (reference sequence). The CDR3: CAWSVGDSNQPQHF. The CDR3 DNA is TGTGCCTGGAGTGTTGGGGACAGCAATCAGCCCCAGCATTTT.

The V and J genes are TRBV11-1 and TRBJ2-3; D is possibly TRBD1 (5 bases). This CDR3 has 14 residues. CDR1 and CDR2 from the germline V gene are SGHAT and FQDESV (reference sequence). The ends were cut back, 4 bases at V and 7 bases at J, with 15 bases in the middle. CDR3 protein: CASSSGWGRNTQYF. CDR3 in DNA: TGTGCCAGCAGCTCCGGGTGGGGCCGGAATACGCAGTATTTT.

The chain carries TRBV25-1 and TRBJ2-2; D is possibly TRBD1 (6 bases). Trimming cost V 1 base and J 0 bases, with 9 bases left between them. CDR1 and CDR2 (germline): MGHDK, SYGVNS. The CDR3 is made up of 16 amino acids. This CDR3 reads CASSEWSGANTGELFF. The DNA for the CDR3 is TGTGCCAGCAGTGAATGGTCAGGGGCGAACACCGGGGAGCTGTTTTTT.

This clone was seen more than once but under ten times. This chain connects TRBV6-4 to TRBJ1-5; D gene ambiguous. This CDR3 has 18 amino acids. V was shortened by 5 bases and J by 11 bases, with 31 bases between the two germline ends. Per the germline V gene, CDR1 is MRHNA and CDR2 is SNTAGT. The CDR3 DNA is TGTGCCAGCAGTAGTGATGACCCCCTGAGGGATATGCAATCAGCCCAGCATTTT. This encodes CASSSDDPLRDMQSAQHF.

With respect to this clone: The identical CDR3 is also encoded by other nucleotide sequences in the sample. CDR3 sequence: CASSSQGYEQYF. The CDR3 coding sequence is TGTGCCAGCAGTTCTCAGGGATACGAGCAGTACTTC. The chain combines TRBV27 with TRBJ2-7; TRBD1 might be the D (5 bases). Trimming took off 4 bases at V and 4 bases at J, with 8 bases between the two ends. Germline CDR1 MNHEY, CDR2 SMNVEV (reference sequence). The CDR3 length is 12 residues.

In this sample, this clone turned up once. The chain employs TRBV5-1 and TRBJ2-3; D is unclear. V was clipped by 0 bases and J by 0 bases, with 8 bases between them. The CDR3 covers 15 residues. The V gene's germline CDR1 is SGHRS and CDR2 YFSETQ. The CDR3 bases are TGCGCCAGCAGCTTGGTCCATAGGAGCACAGATACGCAGTATTTT. Amino acids: CASSLVHRSTDTQYF. Supplemented by reference TRBV5-1 and TRBJ2-3, the full variable domain reads KAGVTQTPRYLIKTRGQQVTLSCSPISGHRSVSWYQQTPGQGLQFLFEYFSETQRNKGNFPGRFSGRQFSNSRSEMNVSTLELGDSALYLCASSLVHRSTDTQYFGPGTRLTVL.

The chain links TRBV7-9 to TRBJ1-5; 8 bases agree with TRBD1. Trimming cost V 1 base and J 4 bases; bases outside gene matches: 3. The CDR3 length is 15 residues. Germline lookup yields CDR1 SEHNR and CDR2 FQNEAQ (reference sequence). The CDR3 is CASSLGQGINQPQHF. The CDR3 DNA follows: TGTGCCAGCAGCTTAGGACAGGGGATTAATCAGCCCCAGCATTTT.

V is TRBV29-1 and J is TRBJ2-7; 8 bases map to TRBD2. The CDR3 sequence is 13 residues long. The J segment lost 6 bases and the V segment lost 2 bases, leaving 6 bases of the junction unmatched. Per germline, CDR1 SQVTM and CDR2 ANQGSEA. Here the CDR3 DNA reads TGCAGCGTTGAACCGAGCGGGAGTACCGAGCAGTACTTC. It encodes CSVEPSGSTEQYF.

The rearrangement uses TRBV18 and TRBJ1-1; D may be TRBD1 (5 bases). V was shortened by 4 bases and J by 1 base, with 13 bases between the two germline ends. The germline V gene encodes CDR1 KGHSH and CDR2 LQKENI. The CDR3 contains 15 residues. CDR3 region: CASSLDQGENTEAFF. Written as DNA, the CDR3 is TGTGCCAGCTCACTCGACCAGGGAGAGAACACTGAAGCTTTCTTT.

The gene calls are TRBV5-1 and TRBJ2-3; D not resolved. Germline V gene data show CDR1 as SGHRS and CDR2 as YFSETQ. This CDR3 spans 15 amino acids. Trimming shortened V by 4 bases and J by 0 bases, and 12 bases separated the two germline ends. CDR3 loop: CASSPDGYSTDTQYF. CDR3 DNA: TGCGCCAGCAGCCCCGACGGGTATAGCACAGATACGCAGTATTTT.

Of note for this clone: Distinct nucleotide sequences in the sample also encode this CDR3. The chain employs TRBV19 and TRBJ2-7; D ambiguous. This CDR3 is built from 15 residues. The V end lost 3 bases, the J end lost 0 bases, and 12 bases lay between the germline ends. Germline-derived CDR1 and CDR2 are LNHDA and SQIVND (reference sequence). CDR3 sequence: CASSIVAASSYEQYF. CDR3 nucleotide sequence: TGTGCCAGTAGTATTGTGGCAGCGAGCTCCTACGAGCAGTACTTC.

CDR3 region: CASSEKGGFNTEAFF. The CDR3 DNA follows: TGTGCCAGCAGTGAAAAGGGGGGTTTTAACACTGAAGCTTTCTTT. The chain couples TRBV6-1 to TRBJ1-1; perhaps TRBD1 as D (6 bases). This CDR3 comprises 15 residues. The V gene lost 2 bases and the J gene lost 2 bases, with 12 bases spanning the gap. Germline assignment: CDR1 MNHNS and CDR2 SASEGT.

The CDR3 sequence: CASSGPDRGRGTEAFF. The CDR3 DNA sequence: TGTGCCAGCAGTGGACCCGACAGGGGGCGGGGCACTGAAGCTTTCTTT. The gene calls are TRBV2 and TRBJ1-1; 10 nucleotides agree with TRBD1. Trimming removed 4 bases from V and 4 bases from J; junction bases left unmatched: 9. Germline lookup yields CDR1 SNHLY and CDR2 FYNNEI. This CDR3 comprises 16 residues.

The chain employs TRBV30 and TRBJ2-7, with D possibly being TRBD1 (6 bases). This CDR3 has 13 amino acids. Germline V lookup: CDR1 GTSNPN, CDR2 SVGIG (reference sequence). V lost 4 bases and J 0 bases, leaving 10 bases between the germline ends. CDR3 DNA sequence: TGTGCCTGGAAAAGGGGGACCTCCTACGAGCAGTACTTC. Protein: CAWKRGTSYEQYF.

The chain carries TRBV5-1 and TRBJ2-1; 8 nucleotides match TRBD1. V was pared by 3 bases and J by 8 bases, with 13 bases of the junction left unmatched. Germline assignment: CDR1 SGHRS and CDR2 YFSETQ. The CDR3 loop spans 16 amino acids. As DNA, the CDR3 is TGCGCCAGCAGCTCATCAACAGGGGGTTCAACCCATGAGCAGTTCTTC. Protein sequence: CASSSSTGGSTHEQFF.

The J gene is TRBJ2-3, the V gene TRBV20-1; D is unclear. The CDR3 is 11 amino acids. Germline V lookup: CDR1 DFQATT, CDR2 SNEGSKA (reference sequence). V shed 6 bases and J shed 5 bases, with 9 bases lying between them. The CDR3 region has the DNA TGCAGTGCCCTACTGCAAGATACGCAGTATTTT. It codes for CSALLQDTQYF.

This clone is a singleton in its sample. The gene calls are TRBV10-2 and TRBJ1-1; D is unclear. In germline, CDR1 is WSHSY, CDR2 SAAADI. The ends were cut back, 10 bases at V and 0 bases at J, with 12 bases in the middle. The CDR3 covers 13 residues. The CDR3 here is CATDIRMNTEAFF. In DNA form, the CDR3 reads TGCGCCACCGACATCCGGATGAACACTGAAGCTTTCTTT.

Judged by abundance, this clone is medium-sized. This sequence joins TRBV7-9 and TRBJ2-7; 9 positions match TRBD1. The CDR3 length is 14 residues. The ends lost 5 bases at V and 2 bases at J; junction bases unmatched: 4. Germline V lookup: CDR1 SEHNR, CDR2 FQNEAQ (reference sequence). CDR3 region: CASSLGTGPYEQYF. CDR3 bases: TGTGCCAGCAGCCTAGGGACAGGGCCCTACGAGCAGTACTTC.

This clone was detected a few times. V is TRBV18 and J is TRBJ1-1; D remains ambiguous. V dropped 1 base and J dropped 4 bases, with 10 bases sitting between them. Germline-derived CDR1 and CDR2 are KGHSH and LQKENI. The CDR3 length is 14 residues. The CDR3 coding sequence is TGTGCCAGCTCACCACGCTCGGGCGGCACTGAAGCTTTCTTT. It specifies CASSPRSGGTEAFF. Combining the CDR3 with reference TRBV18 and TRBJ1-1 gives the whole variable domain NAGVMQNPRHLVRRRGQEARLRCSPMKGHSHVYWYRQLPEEGLKFMVYLQKENIIDESGMPKERFSAEFPKEGPSILRIQQVVRGDSAAYFCASSPRSGGTEAFFGQGTRLTVV.

V and J are TRBV29-1 and TRBJ1-1; D uncertain. CDR1 is SQVTM and CDR2 is ANQGSEA in the germline V gene. Deletions cut 5 bases from V and 4 bases from J, with 17 bases between. The CDR3 covers 14 residues. The CDR3 region is CSVWGGSQVTEAFF. In DNA form, the CDR3 reads TGCAGCGTTTGGGGAGGAAGCCAGGTCACTGAAGCTTTCTTT.

Here the CDR3 reads CASSSSYEQYF. The CDR3 bases are TGTGCCAGCAGTTCCTCCTACGAGCAGTACTTC. This sequence joins TRBV27 and TRBJ2-7; D is uncertain. Germline V lookup: CDR1 MNHEY, CDR2 SMNVEV (reference sequence). Between the trimmed V and J ends, which lost 4 bases and 0 bases, there was a span of 1 base. The CDR3 covers 11 residues.

This clone was detected a few times. The V and J genes are TRBV10-1 and TRBJ2-1, with TRBD1 matching 9 bases. Germline V CDR1 and CDR2: WNHNN, SYGVQD (reference sequence). This CDR3 spans 16 amino acids. J lost 0 bases, V lost 2 bases, and 2 bases had no gene match. Written as DNA, the CDR3 is TGCGCCAGCAGTGAGGGGACAGGGAGCTCCTACAATGAGCAGTTCTTC. Amino acid sequence: CASSEGTGSSYNEQFF.

The rearrangement links TRBV6-6 to TRBJ2-1; 7 positions agree with TRBD2. This CDR3 region has 14 residues. Germline CDR1 is MNHNY and CDR2 is SVGAGI (reference sequence). J gave up 10 bases and V 8 bases, and 14 bases lay outside the gene matches. The CDR3 protein is CASCTGTITAEQFF. The DNA of the CDR3 is TGTGCCAGCTGTACCGGGACTATAACGGCCGAGCAGTTCTTC.

The gene calls are TRBV19 and TRBJ2-7; 9 bases fit TRBD2. Trimming took 7 bases from V and 4 from J; bases not matched to a gene: 8. The CDR3 is 14 residues long. From germline, CDR1 is LNHDA and CDR2 SQIVND (reference sequence). DNA for the CDR3: TGTGCCAGTACCGATAGCGGGAGTGGTTACGAGCAGTACTTC. This sequence encodes CASTDSGSGYEQYF.

The V call is TRBV13, the J call TRBJ1-2; the D is unclear. Germline lookup yields CDR1 PRHDT and CDR2 FYEKMQ (reference sequence). Between the trimmed V and J ends, which lost 4 bases and 5 bases, there was a span of 20 bases. This CDR3 spans 16 amino acids. CDR3 sequence (DNA): TGTGCCAGCAGCTCGTTACCTCAGAACCGTAGGTATGGCTACACCTTC. This gives the protein CASSSLPQNRRYGYTF.